This T cell receptor (beta chain) was identified in a study of shared clonotypes between healthy human individuals. Study-level information: Per donor, CD8 memory used one plate, CD8 naive used two, CD4 memory used three and CD4 naive used three. Study-wide results and caveats: Despite large depth, rarefaction showed incomplete sorted-subset sequencing.

CD45RO-negative, CCR7-positively selected cells formed the naive CD8 fraction, excluding terminally differentiated effector memory CD45RA+ cells. Healthy HIV-negative adults with no recent acute infections or vaccinations were recruited as donors. Replicate sorted-subset PCRs were loaded with approximately 200 ng DNA, 30,000 to 35,000 T cell genomes. The table came from immunoSEQ multiplex PCR; TCRdb's copy has only in-frame clones and leaves some out. Of roughly 570,000 clones detected, about 98% appear once; the ten largest clones hold 0.25% to 0.35%. V was cut by 2 bases and J by 9 bases, with 17 bases left in between. CDR1 is MNHEY, CDR2 SMNVEV, per germline (reference sequence). The CDR3 extends over 15 amino acids. In the case of this clone: What it binds is unknown.

Sequencing input: naive CD8+ T cells sorted from blood. This receptor was obtained from a man aged 25-45 years in good health. This chain joins TRBV27 and TRBJ2-1; maybe TRBD2 (5 bases). The chain's CDR3 is CASSLLAGLGVEQFF. DNA of the CDR3: TGTGCCAGCAGTTTACTAGCCGGACTGGGCGTTGAGCAGTTCTTC.